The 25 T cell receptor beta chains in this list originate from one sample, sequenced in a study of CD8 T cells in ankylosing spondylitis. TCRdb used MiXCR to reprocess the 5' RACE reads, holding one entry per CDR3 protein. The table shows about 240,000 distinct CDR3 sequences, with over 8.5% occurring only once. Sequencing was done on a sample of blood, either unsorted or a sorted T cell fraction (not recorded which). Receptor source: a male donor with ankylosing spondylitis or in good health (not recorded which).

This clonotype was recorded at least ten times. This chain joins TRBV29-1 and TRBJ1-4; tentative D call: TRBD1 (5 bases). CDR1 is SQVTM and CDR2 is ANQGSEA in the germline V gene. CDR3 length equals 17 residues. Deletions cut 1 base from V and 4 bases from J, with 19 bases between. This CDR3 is CSVEVLSGSAHNEKLFF. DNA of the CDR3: TGCAGCGTTGAAGTACTCTCAGGGTCCGCTCATAATGAAAAACTGTTTTTT.

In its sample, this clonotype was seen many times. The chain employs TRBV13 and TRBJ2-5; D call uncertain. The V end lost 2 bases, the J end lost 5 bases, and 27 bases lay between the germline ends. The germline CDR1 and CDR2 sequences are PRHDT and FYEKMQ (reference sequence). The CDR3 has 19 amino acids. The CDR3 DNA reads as TGTGCCAGCAGCTTACTCCCCGGTGACCTAACGGGCTTGGGGGAGACCCAGTACTTC. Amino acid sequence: CASSLLPGDLTGLGETQYF.

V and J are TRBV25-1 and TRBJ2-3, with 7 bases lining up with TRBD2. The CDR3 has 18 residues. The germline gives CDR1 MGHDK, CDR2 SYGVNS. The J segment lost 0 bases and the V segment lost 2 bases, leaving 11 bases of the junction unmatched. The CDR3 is CASSERREGVGSTDTQYF. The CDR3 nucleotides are TGTGCCAGCAGTGAAAGGAGGGAGGGAGTCGGGAGCACAGATACGCAGTATTTT.

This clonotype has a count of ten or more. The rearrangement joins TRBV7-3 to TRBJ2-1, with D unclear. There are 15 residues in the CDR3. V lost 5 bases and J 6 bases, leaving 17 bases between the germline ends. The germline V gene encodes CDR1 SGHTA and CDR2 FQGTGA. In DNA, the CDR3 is TGTGCCAGCAGCCCAAACCCCAGCTTGGGCAATGAGCAGTTCTTC. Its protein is CASSPNPSLGNEQFF.

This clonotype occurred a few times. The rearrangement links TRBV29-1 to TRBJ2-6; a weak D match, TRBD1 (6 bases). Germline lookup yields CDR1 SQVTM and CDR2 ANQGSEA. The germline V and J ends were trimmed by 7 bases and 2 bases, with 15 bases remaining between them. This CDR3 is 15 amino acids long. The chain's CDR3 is CSALDRHPGANVLTF. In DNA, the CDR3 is TGCAGCGCCCTGGACAGACACCCTGGGGCCAACGTCCTGACTTTC.

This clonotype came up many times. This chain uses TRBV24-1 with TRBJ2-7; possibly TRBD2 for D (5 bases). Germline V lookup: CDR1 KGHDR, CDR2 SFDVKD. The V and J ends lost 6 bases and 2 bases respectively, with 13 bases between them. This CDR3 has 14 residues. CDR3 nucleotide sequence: TGTGCCACCAGTCCCGGACTGAGTACCTACGAGCAGTACTTC. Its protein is CATSPGLSTYEQYF.

In DNA, the CDR3 is TGCAGTGCTAGAGGGGGTAGCACAGATACGCAGTATTTT. It encodes CSARGGSTDTQYF. The chain uses TRBV20-1 and TRBJ2-3; D remains unclear. Per the germline V gene, CDR1 is DFQATT and CDR2 is SNEGSKA (reference sequence). V lost 1 base to trimming and J lost 0 bases, with 5 bases between them. The length of the CDR3 is 13 residues.

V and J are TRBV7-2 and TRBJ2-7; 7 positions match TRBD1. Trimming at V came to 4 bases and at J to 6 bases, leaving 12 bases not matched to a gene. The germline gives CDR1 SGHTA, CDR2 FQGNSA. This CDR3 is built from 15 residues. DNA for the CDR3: TGTGCCAGCAGCTCACAAACGGGACAGATGCGCGAGCAGTACTTC. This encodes CASSSQTGQMREQYF.

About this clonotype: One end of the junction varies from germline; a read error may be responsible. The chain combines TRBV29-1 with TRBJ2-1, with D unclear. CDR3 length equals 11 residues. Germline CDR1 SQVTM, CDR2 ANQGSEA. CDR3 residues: CSVASYDEQFF. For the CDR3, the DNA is TGCAGCGTTGCCTCCTACGATGAGCAGTTCTTC.

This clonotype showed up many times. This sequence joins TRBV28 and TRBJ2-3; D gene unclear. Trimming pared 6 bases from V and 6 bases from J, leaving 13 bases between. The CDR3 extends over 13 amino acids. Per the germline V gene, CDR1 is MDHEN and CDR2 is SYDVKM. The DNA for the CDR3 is TGTGCCAGCAGCCAGGTCGGGTTGGATACGCAGTATTTT. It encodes CASSQVGLDTQYF.

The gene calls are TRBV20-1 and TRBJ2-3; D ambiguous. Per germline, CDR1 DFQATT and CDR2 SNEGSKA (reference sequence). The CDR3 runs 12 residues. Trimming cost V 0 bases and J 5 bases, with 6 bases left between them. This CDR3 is CSARDGRDTQYF. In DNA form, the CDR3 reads TGCAGTGCTAGAGATGGGCGAGATACGCAGTATTTT.

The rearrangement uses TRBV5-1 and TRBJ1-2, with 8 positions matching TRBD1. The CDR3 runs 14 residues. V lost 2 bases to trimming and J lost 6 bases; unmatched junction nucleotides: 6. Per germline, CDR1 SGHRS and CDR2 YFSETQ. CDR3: CASSFSTGVDGYTF. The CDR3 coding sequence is TGCGCCAGCAGCTTCTCGACAGGGGTGGATGGCTACACCTTC. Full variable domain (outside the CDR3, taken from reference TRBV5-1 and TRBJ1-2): KAGVTQTPRYLIKTRGQQVTLSCSPISGHRSVSWYQQTPGQGLQFLFEYFSETQRNKGNFPGRFSGRQFSNSRSEMNVSTLELGDSALYLCASSFSTGVDGYTFGSGTRLTVV.

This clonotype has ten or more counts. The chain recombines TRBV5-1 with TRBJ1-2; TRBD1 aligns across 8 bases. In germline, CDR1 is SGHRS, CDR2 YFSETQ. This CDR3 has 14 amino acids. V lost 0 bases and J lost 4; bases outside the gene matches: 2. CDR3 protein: CASSLEQGGYGYTF. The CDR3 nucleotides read TGCGCCAGCAGCTTGGAACAGGGGGGCTATGGCTACACCTTC. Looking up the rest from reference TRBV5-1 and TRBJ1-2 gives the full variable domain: KAGVTQTPRYLIKTRGQQVTLSCSPISGHRSVSWYQQTPGQGLQFLFEYFSETQRNKGNFPGRFSGRQFSNSRSEMNVSTLELGDSALYLCASSLEQGGYGYTFGSGTRLTVV.

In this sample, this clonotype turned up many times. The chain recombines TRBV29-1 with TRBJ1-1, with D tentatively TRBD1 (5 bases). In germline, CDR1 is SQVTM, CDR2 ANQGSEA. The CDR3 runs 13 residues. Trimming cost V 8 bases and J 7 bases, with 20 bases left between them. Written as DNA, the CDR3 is TGCAGCTCCAAGGATTCAGGGATGGGTGAAGCTTTCTTT. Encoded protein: CSSKDSGMGEAFF.

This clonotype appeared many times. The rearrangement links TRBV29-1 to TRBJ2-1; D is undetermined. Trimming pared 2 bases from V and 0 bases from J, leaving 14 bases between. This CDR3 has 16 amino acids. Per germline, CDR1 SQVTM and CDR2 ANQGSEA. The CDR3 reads CSVESRGFGSYNEQFF. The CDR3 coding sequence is TGCAGCGTTGAATCCCGTGGCTTTGGCTCCTACAATGAGCAGTTCTTC.

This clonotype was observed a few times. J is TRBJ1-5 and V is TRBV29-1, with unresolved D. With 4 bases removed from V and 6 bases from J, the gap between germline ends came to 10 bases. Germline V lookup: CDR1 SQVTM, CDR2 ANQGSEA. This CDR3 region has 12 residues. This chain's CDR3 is CSVGMTGQPQHF. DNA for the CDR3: TGCAGCGTTGGGATGACGGGTCAGCCCCAGCATTTT.

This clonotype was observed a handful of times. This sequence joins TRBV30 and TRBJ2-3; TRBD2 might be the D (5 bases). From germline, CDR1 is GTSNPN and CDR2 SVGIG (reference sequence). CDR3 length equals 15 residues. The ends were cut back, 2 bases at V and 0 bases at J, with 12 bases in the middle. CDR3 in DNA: TGTGCCTGGAGTCTGGCGGGCTTAAGCACAGATACGCAGTATTTT. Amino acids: CAWSLAGLSTDTQYF. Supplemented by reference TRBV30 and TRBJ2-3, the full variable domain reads SQTIHQWPATLVQPVGSPLSLECTVEGTSNPNLYWYRQAAGRGLQLLFYSVGIGQISSEVPQNLSASRPQDRQFILSSKKLLLSDSGFYLCAWSLAGLSTDTQYFGPGTRLTVL.

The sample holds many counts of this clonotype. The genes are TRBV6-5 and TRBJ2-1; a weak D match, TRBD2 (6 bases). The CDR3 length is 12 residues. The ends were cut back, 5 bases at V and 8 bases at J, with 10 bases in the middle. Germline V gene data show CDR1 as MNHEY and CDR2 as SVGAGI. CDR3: CASSAGGHEQFF. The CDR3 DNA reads TGTGCCAGCAGTGCCGGGGGTCATGAGCAGTTCTTC.

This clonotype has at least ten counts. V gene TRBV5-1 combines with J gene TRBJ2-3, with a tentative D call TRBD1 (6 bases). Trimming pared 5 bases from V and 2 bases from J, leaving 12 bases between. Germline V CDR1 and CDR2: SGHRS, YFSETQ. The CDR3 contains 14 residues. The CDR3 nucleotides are TGCGCCAGCAGTAGACAGGCTTACACAGATACGCAGTATTTT. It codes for CASSRQAYTDTQYF.

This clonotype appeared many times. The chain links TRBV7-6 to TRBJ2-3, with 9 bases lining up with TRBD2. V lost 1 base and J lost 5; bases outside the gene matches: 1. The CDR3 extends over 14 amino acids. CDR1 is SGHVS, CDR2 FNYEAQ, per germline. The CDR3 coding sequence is TGTGCCAGCAGCTTAGGCGGGAGGGGAGATACGCAGTATTTT. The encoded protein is CASSLGGRGDTQYF.

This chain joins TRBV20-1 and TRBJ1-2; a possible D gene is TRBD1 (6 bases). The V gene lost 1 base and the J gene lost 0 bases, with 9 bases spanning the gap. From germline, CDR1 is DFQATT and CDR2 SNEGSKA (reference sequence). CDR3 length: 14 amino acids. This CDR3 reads CSARVGAPNYGYTF. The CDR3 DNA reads TGCAGTGCTAGAGTGGGGGCCCCTAACTATGGCTACACCTTC.

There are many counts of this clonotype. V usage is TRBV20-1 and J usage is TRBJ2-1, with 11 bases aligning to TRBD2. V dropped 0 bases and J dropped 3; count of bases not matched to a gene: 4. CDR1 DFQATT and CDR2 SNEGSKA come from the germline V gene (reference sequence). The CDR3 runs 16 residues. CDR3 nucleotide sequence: TGCAGTGCTAGAGACACGACTAGCGGGGTCTACAATGAGCAGTTCTTC. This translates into CSARDTTSGVYNEQFF.

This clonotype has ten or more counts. In nucleotides, the CDR3 is TGTGCCAGCAGCGCACGACTAGCGGGAGAAACAGATACGCAGTATTTT. Protein sequence: CASSARLAGETDTQYF. The chain has TRBV9 and TRBJ2-3; 12 bases agree with TRBD2. The CDR3 is 16 residues long. V was pared by 3 bases and J by 3 bases, with 5 bases of the junction left unmatched. CDR1 and CDR2 from the germline V gene are SGDLS and YYNGEE.

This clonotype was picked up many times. This CDR3 is CSARSGRGYNEQFF. Written as DNA, the CDR3 is TGCAGTGCTAGGAGCGGGAGAGGCTACAATGAGCAGTTCTTC. This chain connects TRBV20-1 to TRBJ2-1, with 8 nucleotides matching TRBD2. The CDR3 contains 14 residues. From germline, CDR1 is DFQATT and CDR2 SNEGSKA (reference sequence). Trimming removed 3 bases from V and 3 bases from J; junction bases left unmatched: 4.

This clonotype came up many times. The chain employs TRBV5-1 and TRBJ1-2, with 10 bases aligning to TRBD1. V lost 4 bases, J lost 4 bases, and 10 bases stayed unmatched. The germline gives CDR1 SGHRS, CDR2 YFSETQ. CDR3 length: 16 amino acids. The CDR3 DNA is TGCGCCAGCAGCCAGGAACCGGACAGGGGGGCCTATGGCTACACCTTC. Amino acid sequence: CASSQEPDRGAYGYTF.